This record covers a single T cell receptor (beta chain). What it binds is not known. This sample stems from a study of OX40 agonist ivuxolimab in advanced cancers. At the level of the study: Three patients, one with hepatocellular carcinoma and two with cutaneous melanoma, responded partially.

TCRdb's table, derived via immunoSEQ multiplex PCR, lists solely in-frame clones and lacks some. The sample has roughly 100,000 clones; 90% are singletons. CDR3 length: 15 amino acids. V trimming: 1 base; J trimming: 3 bases; junction bases outside the gene matches: 5. Germline V gene data show CDR1 as SEHNR and CDR2 as FQNEAQ (reference sequence). Broader study findings: Among patients with partial responses at 0.1-3.0 mg/kg, clonal expansion was among the lowest.

Blood sampling was done at baseline, cycle 4 day 1, and cycle 7 day 1. This chain links TRBV7-9 with TRBJ1-2; the match to TRBD1 covers 7 bases. This TCR derives from an adult with an advanced solid tumor such as melanoma, head and neck, liver or kidney cancer. Sequences were derived from CD4+ or CD8+ T cells sorted from blood, sampled in a trial of the OX40 agonist ivuxolimab. This CDR3 is CASSLGDSRYYGYTF. The CDR3 DNA is TGTGCCAGCAGCTTAGGGGACAGCCGCTACTATGGCTACACCTTC.